The 12 T cell receptor beta chains given below trace back to one sample, sequenced in a study of T-cell memory formation after mild COVID-19. TCRdb used MiXCR to reprocess the 5' RACE reads, holding one entry per CDR3 protein. Of about 50,000 distinct CDR3 sequences in the sample, 7% to 8% were seen once. The sample consisted of PBMCs or a T cell subset sorted from them (not recorded which). All receptors come from a young man who had mild COVID-19 (a few samples of this study predate the infection). Cell type and time point are not known.

This chain joins TRBV7-3 and TRBJ2-1, with D perhaps being TRBD1 or TRBD2 (5 bases each). The ends were cut back, 4 bases at V and 7 bases at J, with 11 bases in the middle. The germline gives CDR1 SGHTA, CDR2 FQGTGA. This CDR3 has 13 amino acids. CDR3 sequence: CASSSGGGNEQFF. In DNA form, the CDR3 reads TGTGCCAGCAGCTCTGGTGGGGGTAATGAGCAGTTCTTC.

J is TRBJ1-2 and V is TRBV7-2; D uncertain. Per the germline V gene, CDR1 is SGHTA and CDR2 is FQGNSA. V was trimmed by 6 bases and J by 2 bases, leaving 7 bases between them. The CDR3 is made up of 12 amino acids. The CDR3 sequence is CASSPDNYGYTF. For the CDR3, the DNA is TGTGCCAGCAGTCCGGACAACTATGGCTACACCTTC.

This clonotype was seen only a few times. The rearrangement links TRBV20-1 to TRBJ1-1; D remains unclear. The length of the CDR3 is 14 residues. Germline assignment: CDR1 DFQATT and CDR2 SNEGSKA (reference sequence). The V gene lost 3 bases and the J gene lost 1 base, with 12 bases spanning the gap. The CDR3 region is CSASPPTSNTEAFF. DNA of the CDR3: TGCAGTGCTAGCCCCCCCACCTCGAACACTGAAGCTTTCTTT.

J is TRBJ2-7 and V is TRBV27, with D perhaps matching TRBD1 (6 bases). The CDR3 runs to 15 residues. V lost 6 bases to trimming and J lost 6 bases, with 21 bases between them. The germline CDR1 and CDR2 sequences are MNHEY and SMNVEV (reference sequence). The chain's CDR3 is CASSRTGLRVSEQYV. CDR3 DNA sequence: TGTGCCAGCAGCCGAACAGGGCTCCGCGTCTCCGAGCAGTACGTC.

The rearrangement links TRBV7-2 to TRBJ1-4; 8 bases match TRBD1. The V segment lost 5 bases and the J segment 10 bases; nucleotides outside the gene matches: 9. The CDR3 spans 14 residues. Germline CDR1 is SGHTA and CDR2 is FQGNSA. The CDR3: CASSRTGISPKLFF. Here the CDR3 DNA reads TGTGCCAGCAGCCGGACAGGGATTTCCCCAAAACTGTTTTTT.

The chain employs TRBV20-1 and TRBJ2-3, with D possibly matching TRBD2 (5 bases). Germline CDR1 reads DFQATT; CDR2 reads SNEGSKA (reference sequence). The CDR3 runs to 10 residues. DNA for the CDR3: TGCAGCTACGGGGTGGATACGCAGTATTTT. The encoded protein is CSYGVDTQYF.

This clonotype was picked up many times. The chain combines TRBV29-1 with TRBJ2-5; 10 bases are a match to TRBD1. The CDR3 covers 13 residues. Trimming removed 5 bases from V and 4 bases from J; junction bases left unmatched: 4. The germline V gene has CDR1 SQVTM and CDR2 ANQGSEA. The CDR3 DNA reads as TGCAGCGTTACGGGACAGGGGTCAGAGACCCAGTACTTC. Protein product: CSVTGQGSETQYF.

This clonotype has at least ten counts. The J gene is TRBJ2-5, the V gene TRBV7-2; maybe TRBD2 (6 bases). The V end was cut by 6 bases, the J end by 5 bases, with 10 bases between. CDR3 length: 12 residues. In germline, CDR1 is SGHTA, CDR2 FQGNSA. CDR3 loop: CASRASGETQYF. The CDR3 DNA reads TGTGCCAGCAGGGCCAGCGGGGAGACCCAGTACTTC.

Only a few counts were recorded for this clonotype. J is TRBJ1-3 and V is TRBV5-1, with D possibly TRBD1 on 6 matching bases. The CDR3 loop spans 19 amino acids. The germline V gene encodes CDR1 SGHRS and CDR2 YFSETQ. The V gene lost 0 bases and the J gene lost 4 bases, with 23 bases spanning the gap. CDR3: CASSLDLIRGARVGNTIYF. CDR3 coding DNA: TGCGCCAGCAGCTTGGACCTCATCCGGGGGGCGCGGGTCGGAAACACCATATATTTT.

This sequence joins TRBV15 and TRBJ1-1; D unclear. Germline V gene sequence: CDR1 LNHNV, CDR2 YYDKDF (reference sequence). The CDR3 is 15 amino acids. V was trimmed by 0 bases and J by 3 bases, leaving 11 bases between them. The DNA for the CDR3 is TGTGCCACCAGCAGAGACCTGGGGTGGGACACTGAAGCTTTCTTT. This encodes CATSRDLGWDTEAFF.

Points on this clonotype: A much larger clone is a single base away; this may be a read error. The chain carries TRBV12-3 or TRBV12-4 and TRBJ2-3, with D possibly being TRBD2 (6 bases). V was clipped by 6 bases and J by 5 bases, with 15 bases between them. This CDR3 comprises 14 residues. In DNA, the CDR3 is TGTGCCAGCAGCCTTAACGGGGGAGAAGATACGCAGTATTTT. Translated, it gives CASSLNGGEDTQYF.

This clonotype came up many times. The chain combines TRBV7-8 with TRBJ2-6, with 9 bases aligning to TRBD1. Germline CDR1 is SGHVS and CDR2 is FQNEAQ. There are 18 residues in the CDR3. V lost 5 bases and J lost 0; bases outside the gene matches: 8. The DNA of the CDR3 is TGTGCCAGCAGCCTCCGGGACAGGGTTTTCTCTGGGGCCAACGTCCTGACTTTC. Its protein is CASSLRDRVFSGANVLTF.